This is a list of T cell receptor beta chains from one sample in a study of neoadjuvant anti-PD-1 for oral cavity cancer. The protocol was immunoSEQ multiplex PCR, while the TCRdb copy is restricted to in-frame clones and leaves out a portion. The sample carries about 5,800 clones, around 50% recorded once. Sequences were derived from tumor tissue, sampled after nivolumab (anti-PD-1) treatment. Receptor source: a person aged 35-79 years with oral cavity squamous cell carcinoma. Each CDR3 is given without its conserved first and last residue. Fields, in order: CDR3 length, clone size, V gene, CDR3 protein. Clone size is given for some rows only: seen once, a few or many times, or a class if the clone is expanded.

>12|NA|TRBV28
ASRLVAVNTEAF
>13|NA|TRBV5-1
ASSFVAGGDYEQY
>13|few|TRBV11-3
ASSSDGPSYNEQF
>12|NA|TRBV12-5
ASGSGTGASPLH
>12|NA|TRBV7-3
ASSPQTGDNEQY
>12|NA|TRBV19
ASSLRQGDYEQY
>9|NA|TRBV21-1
ASSSQHRAF
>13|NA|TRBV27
ASRLDRSSTGELF
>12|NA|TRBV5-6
ASSHRTGAYGYT
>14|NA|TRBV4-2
ASSQELAGGADTQY
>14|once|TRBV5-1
ASSAEGVSLNTEAF
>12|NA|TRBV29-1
SGRSGGGSYEQY
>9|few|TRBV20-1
SAEQGNTIY
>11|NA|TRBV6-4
ASSEGRDEKLF
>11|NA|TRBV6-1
ASRDRGPETQY
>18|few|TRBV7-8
ASSPSRGRVVDPGTGELF